The 32 T cell receptor beta chains reported below all come from one sample, sequenced in a study of T cells in Graves' hyperthyroidism and ophthalmopathy. RNA transcripts were the template for amplifying TCR beta CDR3 regions. In the first-round RT-PCR of the TCR CDR3, the HTBI primer set was used. TCRdb independently ran MiXCR on the multiplex PCR reads; one entry per CDR3 protein. The sample lists approximately 710,000 distinct CDR3 sequences, around a sixth seen once, with 15% to 18% in the top ten. Material: blood. These receptors were taken from a man aged 50 or older with Graves' hyperthyroidism.

The chain joins TRBV6-1 to TRBJ2-7, with 9 bases aligning to TRBD1. Unmatched junction bases numbered 8, after V lost 6 bases and J lost 2 bases. In germline, CDR1 is MNHNS, CDR2 SASEGT. CDR3 length: 15 amino acids. Here the CDR3 DNA reads TGTGCCAGCAGATCGGGACAGGGTAAGGCCTACGAGCAGTACTTC. This gives the protein CASRSGQGKAYEQYF.

There are a few counts of this clonotype. The V and J genes are TRBV6-5 and TRBJ2-7, with 14 nucleotides matching TRBD2. Germline CDR1 is MNHEY and CDR2 is SVGAGI. The CDR3 contains 16 residues. The V and J ends lost 4 bases and 4 bases, in that order; junction bases with no gene match: 6. The CDR3 loop is CASSSRLAGGRYEQYF. In DNA, the CDR3 is TGTGCCAGCAGTTCTCGACTAGCGGGAGGGAGGTACGAGCAGTACTTC.

The table lists this clonotype with a few counts. J is TRBJ2-1 and V is TRBV28, with TRBD2 matching 7 bases. The germline gives CDR1 MDHEN, CDR2 SYDVKM. The V segment lost 6 bases and the J segment 4 bases; nucleotides outside the gene matches: 9. The CDR3 extends over 15 amino acids. Here the CDR3 reads CASSQSGGPYNEQFF. As DNA, the CDR3 is TGTGCCAGCAGCCAGTCGGGAGGCCCATACAATGAGCAGTTCTTC.

This clonotype appeared many times. The chain recombines TRBV6-5 with TRBJ2-5; perhaps TRBD2 as D (6 bases). The CDR3 totals 14 residues. The germline V and J ends were trimmed by 7 bases and 3 bases, with 15 bases remaining between them. The germline gives CDR1 MNHEY, CDR2 SVGAGI. This CDR3 is CASTLLGLKETQYF. The CDR3 DNA sequence: TGTGCCAGCACCTTACTCGGACTAAAAGAGACCCAGTACTTC.

In its sample, this clonotype was seen many times. The chain combines TRBV7-2 with TRBJ1-1, with D uncertain. This CDR3 contains 15 residues. V lost 1 base and J lost 6, with 15 bases in between. From germline, CDR1 is SGHTA and CDR2 FQGNSA. CDR3 in DNA: TGTGCCAGCAGCTTAGTCGCGGGGAGATCCGCTGAAGCTTTCTTT. Encoded protein: CASSLVAGRSAEAFF. Complete variable domain (other parts from reference TRBV7-2 and TRBJ1-1): GAGVSQSPSNKVTEKGKDVELRCDPISGHTALYWYRQSLGQGLEFLIYFQGNSAPDKSGLPSDRFSAERTGGSVSTLTIQRTQQEDSAVYLCASSLVAGRSAEAFFGQGTRLTVV.

This sequence joins TRBV28 and TRBJ2-3; TRBD1 aligns across 7 bases. The CDR3 length is 15 residues. Per the germline V gene, CDR1 is MDHEN and CDR2 is SYDVKM. Unmatched junction bases numbered 6, after V lost 6 bases and J lost 0 bases. The DNA of the CDR3 is TGTGCCAGCAGGAGTCCGGGACAGAGCACAGATACGCAGTATTTT. Its protein is CASRSPGQSTDTQYF. Using reference TRBV28 and TRBJ2-3 for the parts outside the CDR3, the full variable domain is DVKVTQSSRYLVKRTGEKVFLECVQDMDHENMFWYRQDPGLGLRLIYFSYDVKMKEKGDIPEGYSVSREKKERFSLILESASTNQTSMYLCASRSPGQSTDTQYFGPGTRLTVL.

Only a few counts were recorded for this clonotype. The CDR3 sequence is CASSLPSGRARSTDTQYF. The DNA of the CDR3 is TGCGCCAGCAGCTTGCCTAGCGGGAGGGCCAGGAGCACAGATACGCAGTATTTT. This rearrangement joins TRBV5-1 to TRBJ2-3; 12 nucleotides align to TRBD2. CDR1 is SGHRS and CDR2 is YFSETQ in the germline V gene. This CDR3 has 18 amino acids. Trimming removed 1 base from V and 0 bases from J; junction bases left unmatched: 6. The full variable domain, its missing parts supplied by reference TRBV5-1 and TRBJ2-3, is KAGVTQTPRYLIKTRGQQVTLSCSPISGHRSVSWYQQTPGQGLQFLFEYFSETQRNKGNFPGRFSGRQFSNSRSEMNVSTLELGDSALYLCASSLPSGRARSTDTQYFGPGTRLTVL.

In this sample, this clonotype turned up many times. The chain recombines TRBV6-2 or TRBV6-3 with TRBJ2-1, with 7 positions matching TRBD1. The germline V gene has CDR1 MNHEY and CDR2 SVGEGT. V trimming: 7 bases; J trimming: 5 bases; junction bases outside the gene matches: 11. The length of the CDR3 is 15 residues. Here the CDR3 DNA reads TGTGCCAGCATTGTAACAGGGGCCCCTCACAATGAGCAGTTCTTC. This encodes CASIVTGAPHNEQFF.

This clonotype appeared many times. The chain has TRBV10-3 and TRBJ1-5; TRBD1 aligns across 9 bases. Germline V gene data show CDR1 as ENHRY and CDR2 as SYGVKD. Losses at the gene ends were 0 bases for V and 4 bases for J; bases not matched to a gene: 1. The CDR3 totals 15 residues. For the CDR3, the DNA is TGTGCCATCAGTGAGTCGGACAGGGGTAATCAGCCCCAGCATTTT. Protein product: CAISESDRGNQPQHF.

This clonotype was seen many times. The chain is built from TRBV27 and TRBJ2-1; the D is unclear. This CDR3 has 12 amino acids. V lost 4 bases and J 10 bases, leaving 11 bases between the germline ends. Germline-derived CDR1 and CDR2 are MNHEY and SMNVEV (reference sequence). DNA of the CDR3: TGTGCCAGCAGTTCTCGAAACGGGGAGCAGTTCTTC. Residues: CASSSRNGEQFF.

Ten or more counts support this clonotype. This chain connects TRBV2 to TRBJ1-2; D unresolved. Deletions cut 7 bases from V and 8 bases from J, with 14 bases between. Per the germline V gene, CDR1 is SNHLY and CDR2 is FYNNEI. The CDR3 extends over 12 amino acids. CDR3 in amino acids: CASTEDRGGYTF. CDR3 DNA: TGTGCCAGCACAGAGGACCGGGGAGGCTACACCTTC.

This clonotype appeared many times. The chain is built from TRBV30 and TRBJ2-5, with D possibly TRBD2 on 6 matching bases. CDR3 size: 11 residues. V was cut by 5 bases and J by 5 bases, with 9 bases left in between. Germline V gene lookup returns CDR1 GTSNPN and CDR2 SVGIG (reference sequence). CDR3 sequence: CAWGGSETQYF. In DNA, the CDR3 is TGTGCCTGGGGAGGGAGCGAGACCCAGTACTTC.

This clonotype was seen many times. The rearrangement uses TRBV30 and TRBJ1-4; TRBD1 is a possible D gene (5 bases). V shed 5 bases and J shed 3 bases, with 13 bases lying between them. Germline CDR1 is GTSNPN and CDR2 is SVGIG (reference sequence). This CDR3 spans 14 amino acids. As DNA, the CDR3 is TGTGCCTGGGCCGGGGCAGGTTCTAATGAAAAACTGTTTTTT. Its protein product is CAWAGAGSNEKLFF. The variable domain in full, with the rest retrieved from reference TRBV30 and TRBJ1-4, is SQTIHQWPATLVQPVGSPLSLECTVEGTSNPNLYWYRQAAGRGLQLLFYSVGIGQISSEVPQNLSASRPQDRQFILSSKKLLLSDSGFYLCAWAGAGSNEKLFFGSGTQLSVL.

Only a few counts were recorded for this clonotype. V is TRBV5-6 and J is TRBJ1-1; no clear D. The CDR3 runs 13 residues. V was clipped by 4 bases and J by 5 bases, with 12 bases between them. Germline V CDR1 and CDR2: SGHDT, YYEEEE. CDR3 loop: CASSVTGWTEAFF. The CDR3 nucleotides read TGTGCCAGCAGCGTCACGGGGTGGACTGAAGCTTTCTTT. Drawing the rest from reference TRBV5-6 and TRBJ1-1, the complete variable domain is DAGVTQSPTHLIKTRGQQVTLRCSPKSGHDTVSWYQQALGQGPQFIFQYYEEEERQRGNFPDRFSGHQFPNYSSELNVNALLLGDSALYLCASSVTGWTEAFFGQGTRLTVV.

This clonotype has only a few counts. This CDR3 reads CSVERDSTDTQYF. CDR3 DNA sequence: TGCAGCGTTGAAAGGGATAGCACAGATACGCAGTATTTT. The chain recombines TRBV29-1 with TRBJ2-3; D is unclear. Germline values: CDR1 SQVTM, CDR2 ANQGSEA. V lost 2 bases and J lost 0, with 6 bases in between. CDR3 size: 13 residues.

This clonotype was seen ten or more times. The chain carries TRBV6-2 or TRBV6-3 and TRBJ2-1; the match to TRBD2 covers 9 bases. J lost 9 bases, V lost 6 bases, and 9 bases had no gene match. The CDR3 loop spans 14 amino acids. Germline CDR1 and CDR2: MNHEY and SVGEGT. CDR3 protein: CASRDLAGAVEQFF. The DNA of the CDR3 is TGTGCCAGCAGGGACTTAGCGGGAGCGGTTGAGCAGTTCTTC.

Details on this clonotype: A much larger clone is a single base away; this may be a read error. This rearrangement joins TRBV9 to TRBJ2-7, with D perhaps matching TRBD1 (6 bases). The V end was cut by 3 bases, the J end by 0 bases, with 10 bases between. The germline V gene encodes CDR1 SGDLS and CDR2 YYNGEE. This CDR3 has 14 residues. CDR3 bases: TGTGCCAGCAGCGCCCGACAGGCCTCCTACGAGCAGTACTTC. Amino acid sequence: CASSARQASYEQYF.

This clonotype was counted many times. DNA of the CDR3: TGTGCCAGCAGTGTTTTAGATAGAACCCACGCGGAGACCCAGTACTTC. It encodes CASSVLDRTHAETQYF. The V call is TRBV2, the J call TRBJ2-5; D gene uncertain. V dropped 4 bases and J dropped 5 bases, with 20 bases sitting between them. The germline V gene encodes CDR1 SNHLY and CDR2 FYNNEI. The CDR3 runs 16 residues. Full variable domain (remainder filled in from reference TRBV2 and TRBJ2-5): EPEVTQTPSHQVTQMGQEVILRCVPISNHLYFYWYRQILGQKVEFLVSFYNNEISEKSEIFDDQFSVERPDGSNFTLKIRSTKLEDSAMYFCASSVLDRTHAETQYFGPGTRLLVL.

This clonotype has a handful of counts. The V gene is TRBV7-2, the J gene TRBJ2-7, with 11 bases lining up with TRBD1. Germline lookup yields CDR1 SGHTA and CDR2 FQGNSA. With V trimmed by 5 bases and J by 5 bases, 5 bases remained unmatched. The CDR3 has 14 amino acids. The CDR3 here is CASSLRDRGNEQYF. The CDR3 DNA is TGTGCCAGCAGCCTTAGGGACAGGGGGAACGAGCAGTACTTC.

This clonotype was seen ten or more times. The chain links TRBV12-5 to TRBJ1-2; D unclear. CDR1 and CDR2 from the germline V gene are LGHNT and FRNRAP. V was shortened by 0 bases and J by 4 bases, with 3 bases between the two germline ends. The length of the CDR3 is 12 residues. The CDR3 is CASGLVGYGYTF. The CDR3 DNA sequence: TGTGCTAGTGGTTTGGTGGGCTATGGCTACACCTTC.

This clonotype was counted at least ten times. The chain recombines TRBV27 with TRBJ2-7, with 12 bases identical to TRBD2. The CDR3 length is 15 residues. Per the germline V gene, CDR1 is MNHEY and CDR2 is SMNVEV (reference sequence). V lost 6 bases, J lost 6 bases, and 9 bases stayed unmatched. The CDR3 is CASSPRLAGEGEQYF. The CDR3 nucleotides are TGTGCCAGCAGCCCGAGACTAGCGGGAGAGGGCGAGCAGTACTTC.

Ten or more counts support this clonotype. The V gene is TRBV5-5, the J gene TRBJ2-7, with 7 nucleotides matching TRBD1. This CDR3 comprises 14 residues. The germline CDR1 and CDR2 sequences are SGHKS and YYEKEE (reference sequence). Losses at the gene ends were 5 bases for V and 3 bases for J; bases not matched to a gene: 8. CDR3 bases: TGTGCCAGCAGTCCCCGGGACAGATACTACGAGCAGTACTTC. Amino acid sequence: CASSPRDRYYEQYF.

This clonotype was found many times. The CDR3 sequence is CSVIGLAGHYEQYF. CDR3 sequence (DNA): TGCAGCGTAATAGGGCTAGCGGGCCACTACGAGCAGTACTTC. The chain is built from TRBV29-1 and TRBJ2-7, with 8 bases aligning to TRBD2. Germline values: CDR1 SQVTM, CDR2 ANQGSEA. This CDR3 is built from 14 residues. V lost 6 bases and J lost 3; bases outside the gene matches: 10.

This clonotype showed up many times. The chain combines TRBV6-1 with TRBJ2-7, with 9 bases fitting TRBD2. Looked up from germline, CDR1 is MNHNS and CDR2 is SASEGT. The V segment lost 10 bases and the J segment 3 bases; nucleotides outside the gene matches: 10. The CDR3 runs to 14 residues. CDR3: CATRDSGRIYEQYF. The CDR3 region has the DNA TGTGCCACCCGTGATAGCGGGAGAATCTACGAGCAGTACTTC.

This clonotype was seen at least ten times. The CDR3 loop is CSVAGHKNRASNTEAFF. CDR3 DNA sequence: TGCAGCGTTGCCGGGCATAAAAATAGGGCCTCGAACACTGAAGCTTTCTTT. The chain employs TRBV29-1 and TRBJ1-1; D is undetermined. Germline CDR1 is SQVTM and CDR2 is ANQGSEA. Trimming took off 4 bases at V and 1 base at J, with 22 bases between the two ends. CDR3 length equals 17 residues. Complete variable domain (other parts from reference TRBV29-1 and TRBJ1-1): SAVISQKPSRDICQRGTSLTIQCQVDSQVTMMFWYRQQPGQSLTLIATANQGSEATYESGFVIDKFPISRPNLTFSTLTVSNMSPEDSSIYLCSVAGHKNRASNTEAFFGQGTRLTVV.

The chain is built from TRBV6-2 or TRBV6-3 and TRBJ2-6; D tentatively fits TRBD1 or TRBD2 (5 bases each). The V end lost 5 bases, the J end lost 10 bases, and 15 bases lay between the germline ends. CDR3 size: 14 residues. In germline, CDR1 is MNHEY, CDR2 SVGEGT. The CDR3 DNA reads TGTGCCAGCAGTCATTCCGGGACGGAAAACGTCCTGACTTTC. Its protein product is CASSHSGTENVLTF.

This clonotype was picked up many times. J is TRBJ2-7 and V is TRBV30; no clear D gene. From germline, CDR1 is GTSNPN and CDR2 SVGIG (reference sequence). V was clipped by 0 bases and J by 3 bases, with 3 bases between them. This CDR3 region has 11 residues. The CDR3 coding sequence is TGTGCCTGGAGTGTACACTACGAGCAGTACTTC. This translates into CAWSVHYEQYF.

This clonotype was seen at least ten times. The chain carries TRBV28 and TRBJ1-1; 7 bases line up with TRBD1. The CDR3 runs to 14 residues. From germline, CDR1 is MDHEN and CDR2 SYDVKM. V was pared by 5 bases and J by 6 bases, with 9 bases of the junction left unmatched. The CDR3 sequence: CASSQTGSVAEAFF. The DNA of the CDR3 is TGTGCCAGCAGTCAGACAGGGAGTGTCGCTGAAGCTTTCTTT.

V usage is TRBV7-6 and J usage is TRBJ2-1; TRBD2 matches 12 bases. The junction had 5 bases not matched to a gene; V was cut back by 0 bases and J by 2 bases. In germline, CDR1 is SGHVS, CDR2 FNYEAQ. The CDR3 spans 18 residues. Here the CDR3 reads CASSLALAGGLAYNEQFF. Written as DNA, the CDR3 is TGTGCCAGCAGCTTAGCACTAGCGGGAGGATTAGCCTACAATGAGCAGTTCTTC.

There are many counts of this clonotype. This sequence joins TRBV7-2 and TRBJ1-4; 10 nucleotides align to TRBD1. The J segment lost 6 bases and the V segment lost 1 base, leaving 11 bases of the junction unmatched. The CDR3 sequence is 18 residues long. Germline values: CDR1 SGHTA, CDR2 FQGNSA. The CDR3 region has the DNA TGTGCCAGCAGCTTAGTATCTGGGGTCGGGACAGGGGATGAAAAACTGTTTTTT. This sequence encodes CASSLVSGVGTGDEKLFF.

There are a few counts of this clonotype. The J gene is TRBJ2-2, the V gene TRBV7-9; TRBD2 is a possible D gene (6 bases). Germline V gene data show CDR1 as SEHNR and CDR2 as FQNEAQ (reference sequence). The CDR3 runs to 14 residues. Deletions cut 5 bases from V and 4 bases from J, with 11 bases between. DNA for the CDR3: TGTGCCAGCAGCCCGACTAGTGGCACCGGGGAGCTGTTTTTT. It encodes CASSPTSGTGELFF.

This clonotype appeared many times. The V gene is TRBV6-1, the J gene TRBJ2-3; D not resolved. Germline assignment: CDR1 MNHNS and CDR2 SASEGT. The CDR3 loop spans 11 amino acids. V was shortened by 8 bases and J by 2 bases, with 5 bases between the two germline ends. The CDR3 coding sequence is TGTGCCAGCGGCTTCACAGATACGCAGTATTTT. Its translation: CASGFTDTQYF.